A selection of T cell receptor beta chains follows, all from one sample in a study of blood T cell repertoires in COVID-19. Generated by immunoSEQ multiplex PCR, the TCRdb table keeps only in-frame clones and is missing some. This sample has about 150,000 clones, with approximately 90% found just once. Sequenced input: peripheral blood. These receptors were collected from an older woman with active COVID-19. The conserved cysteine and the conserved F or W are not part of the CDR3 here.

v_call	j_call	cdr3_aa
TRBV7-3	TRBJ2-3	ASSPQGTSGRAAQY
TRBV29-1	TRBJ2-7	SAGTGLREQY
TRBV10-3	TRBJ2-5	AISERLGETQY
TRBV7-3	TRBJ2-1	ASSLRASGRGEQF
TRBV29-1	TRBJ2-1	SVATGTSGSVGQF
TRBV18	TRBJ2-5	ASSQGETQY
TRBV6-5	TRBJ2-1	ASSYASGSYNEQF
TRBV6-6	TRBJ1-6	ASSRGRGWPNSPLH
TRBV10-3	TRBJ2-7	AISANGGQAGSSYEQY
TRBV10-3	TRBJ1-2	AIRVSGNYGYT
TRBV28	TRBJ1-1	ASTPIRAGERLAF
TRBV11-2	TRBJ2-1	ASSPSRGTSYNEQF
TRBV27	TRBJ1-5	ASAGGSSNQPQH
TRBV28	TRBJ1-5	ASTTGPTNQPQH
TRBV29-1	TRBJ2-2	SVIKPGTGSTGELF
TRBV9	TRBJ1-1	ASSATGEREAF
TRBV19	TRBJ1-2	ASSIIGQGAGYGYT
TRBV29-1	TRBJ2-5	SVGGPGTGRETQY
TRBV9	TRBJ2-5	ASSKRRGGETQY
TRBV3-1/TRBV3-2	TRBJ2-3	ASSQDPSRTSGRAGTDTQY
TRBV5-1	TRBJ1-5	ASSLGSSNQPQH
TRBV5-5	TRBJ1-1	ASSSGTGVTEAF
TRBV2	TRBJ1-5	ASSEARRLNQPQH
TRBV7-2	TRBJ1-4	ASSFGGQSEKLF
TRBV29-1	TRBJ2-2	SVALGGPGTGELF
TRBV3-1/TRBV3-2	TRBJ1-6	ASSLQAGTLYRSPLH
TRBV4-2	TRBJ2-5	ASSPDQGETQY
TRBV2	TRBJ2-5	ASSLQTSGRETQY
TRBV7-3	TRBJ2-2	ASSLGATGELF
TRBV27	TRBJ1-1	ASRASGGTEAF
TRBV19	TRBJ2-5	ASSIGAASSRETQY
TRBV6-2/TRBV6-3	TRBJ2-1	ASSSWGGGKYNEQF
TRBV6-1	TRBJ1-2	ASSEGTVYGYT
TRBV7-3	TRBJ2-2	ASSPSQGAGELF
TRBV5-1	TRBJ2-7	ASSFGTSGSRNEQY